This T cell receptor (beta chain) was identified during a study of T cells in Graves' hyperthyroidism and ophthalmopathy. TCR beta CDR3 region amplification was performed from RNA transcripts. The HTBI primer set was used in a first-round RT-PCR of the TCR CDR3. TCRdb reanalysed the multiplex PCR reads using MiXCR and keeps one entry per CDR3 protein. The sample includes nearly 600,000 distinct CDR3 sequences, more than 11% of them seen just once. The CDR3 is 14 amino acids. V was trimmed by 2 bases and J by 6 bases, leaving 13 bases between them. Germline-derived CDR1 and CDR2 are GTSNPN and SVGIG (reference sequence). The hyperthyroidism patients had all been newly diagnosed, and their disease duration was under 2 months. Their ages ranged from 18 to 65 years. Exclusions: uncontrolled infection, other autoimmune disease, pregnancy, lactation. Diagnoses were made from clinical symptoms, serum measures (thyroxine and TRAb), thyroid ultrasound and orbital computed tomography.

For this clonotype: Antigen: not known.

Regarding the study as a whole: Most thyroid clonotypes expanded above 0.001 appeared in blood too.

The sample consisted of blood. The chain has TRBV30 and TRBJ2-2; TRBD2 is a possible D gene (5 bases). This receptor was obtained from a woman aged 25 to 39 with Graves' hyperthyroidism that later progressed to Graves' ophthalmopathy. DNA of the CDR3: TGTGCCTGGAGTATGGGGAGCGGTGCCGGGGAGCTGTTTTTT. It codes for CAWSMGSGAGELFF.